This T cell receptor beta chain was profiled in a study of T cell changes during pregnancy in multiple sclerosis (dated by TCRdb to between 2018 and 2020). About the full investigation: In women with multiple sclerosis, the researchers looked at how the T cell repertoire shifted as pregnancy progressed.

Notes on this clone: The target of this receptor is not known. Base qualities are not recorded, but no much larger clone differs from it by a single base.

V sheds 0 bases and J sheds 6 bases, leaving 7 bases between their ends. CDR1 SGHRS and CDR2 YFSETQ are derived from the germline V gene. Taken from cysteine to phenylalanine, the CDR3 has 14 residues. The CDR3 DNA has 42 bases and is translated from base 1. The protocol used for the library was the immunoSEQ multiplex PCR assay. The clones in this table, taken by TCRdb from immuneACCESS, are in-frame only. Not every clone is retained; where verified, under half of the shortfall comes from an unresolved V gene, and the cause of the rest is unknown. This sample has 50,000 or so clones in its table, and around 90% of those were observed once. The ten largest make up 0.2% to 0.3% of the sample.

This specimen was CD4+ T cells from peripheral blood mononuclear cells, taken in the second trimester of pregnancy. The clonotype comes from a female donor with multiple sclerosis, enrolled in a pregnancy study. The chain couples TRBV5-1 to TRBJ2-6; TRBD2 is a weak D gene call, 6 bases matching. The DNA is as follows: TGCGCCAGCAGCTTGGGCGGGGAGGCCAACGTCCTGACTTTC. It translates to CASSLGGEANVLTF.